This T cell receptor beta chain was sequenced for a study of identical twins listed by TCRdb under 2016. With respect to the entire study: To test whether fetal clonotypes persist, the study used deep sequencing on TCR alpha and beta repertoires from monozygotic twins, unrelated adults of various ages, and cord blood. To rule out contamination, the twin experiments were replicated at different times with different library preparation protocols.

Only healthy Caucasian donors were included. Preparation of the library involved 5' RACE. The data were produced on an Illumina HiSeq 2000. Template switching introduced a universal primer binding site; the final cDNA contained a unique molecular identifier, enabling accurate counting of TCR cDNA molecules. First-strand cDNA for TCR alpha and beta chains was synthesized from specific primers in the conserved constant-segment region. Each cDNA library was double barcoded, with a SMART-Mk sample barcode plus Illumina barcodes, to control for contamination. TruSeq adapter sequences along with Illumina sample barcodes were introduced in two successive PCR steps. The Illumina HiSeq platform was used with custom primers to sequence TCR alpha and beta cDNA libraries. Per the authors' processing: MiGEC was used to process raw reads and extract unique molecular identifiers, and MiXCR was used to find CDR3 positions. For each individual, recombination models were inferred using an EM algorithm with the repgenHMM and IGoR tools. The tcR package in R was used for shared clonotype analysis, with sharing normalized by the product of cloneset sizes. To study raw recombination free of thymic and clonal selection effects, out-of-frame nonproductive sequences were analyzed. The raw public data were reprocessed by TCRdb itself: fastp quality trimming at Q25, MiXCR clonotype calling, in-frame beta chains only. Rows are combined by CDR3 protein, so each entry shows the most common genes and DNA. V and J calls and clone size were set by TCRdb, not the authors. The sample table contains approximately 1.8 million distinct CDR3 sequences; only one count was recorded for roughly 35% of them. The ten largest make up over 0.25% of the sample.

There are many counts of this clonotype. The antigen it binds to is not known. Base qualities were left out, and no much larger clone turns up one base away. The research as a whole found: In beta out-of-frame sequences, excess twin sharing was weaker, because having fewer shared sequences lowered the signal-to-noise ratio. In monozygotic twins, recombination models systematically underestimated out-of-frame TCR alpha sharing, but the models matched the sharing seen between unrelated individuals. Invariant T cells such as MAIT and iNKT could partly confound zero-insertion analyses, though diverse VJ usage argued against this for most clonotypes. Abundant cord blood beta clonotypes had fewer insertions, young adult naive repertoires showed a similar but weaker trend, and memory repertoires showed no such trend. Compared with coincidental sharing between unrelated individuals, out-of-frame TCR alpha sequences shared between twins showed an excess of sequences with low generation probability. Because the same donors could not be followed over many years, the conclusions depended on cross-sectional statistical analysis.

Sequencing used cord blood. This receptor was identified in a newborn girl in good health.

The CDR3: CASIRTPGLDTQYF. The nucleotides read TGTGCCAGCATCCGAACCCCAGGGTTAGATACGCAGTATTTT. Recombination linked TRBV5-6 to TRBJ2-3; perhaps TRBD1 is the D gene, with 5 bases matching. V is reduced by 6 bases and J by 5 bases, leaving a spacing of 16 bases between them. The germline V gene sets CDR1 to SGHDT and CDR2 to YYEEEE. The CDR3 sequence holds 14 residues, the cysteine and phenylalanine included. CDR3 DNA only is kept here, 42 bases in frame from base 1.